The rows below give T cell receptor beta chains drawn from one sample of a study of metastatic and nonmetastatic thyroid tumors. TCRdb re-processed the PCR reads through MiXCR. The sample includes tens of thousands of clones, 15% to 20% of them seen just once. Sequencing input: blood. Source of these receptors: a male donor with papillary thyroid cancer or a benign thyroid nodule (not recorded which). Some clones in this sample may be carry-over from other donors' samples. Each CDR3 is given with its conserved first and last residue. Each record gives: CDR3 DNA, CDR3 protein, J gene, V gene, clone size, D gene. D genes are given only for firm matches. Expanded clones are given a class, and other clones once, few, many or no size at all.

DNA: TGTGCCAGCAGCCCCCCGTGGGGGGAAGGTGGTAATGAGCAGTTCTTC
CDR3: CASSPPWGEGGNEQFF
J: TRBJ2-1
V: TRBV7-2
size: many
D: .

DNA: TGTGCCAGCAGTCCGGGACTAGCGGTTACCGGGGAGCTGTTTTTT
CDR3: CASSPGLAVTGELFF
J: TRBJ2-2
V: TRBV2
size: .
D: TRBD2

DNA: TGTGCCAGTAGTTTGGGGACCCACTCCTACGAGCAGTACTTC
CDR3: CASSLGTHSYEQYF
J: TRBJ2-7
V: TRBV6-2/TRBV6-3
size: .
D: .

DNA: TGTGCCAGTAGTAACCAGGCCAACGAGCAGTACTTC
CDR3: CASSNQANEQYF
J: TRBJ2-7
V: TRBV19
size: many
D: .

DNA: TGTGCCAGCTCGACGAGCGGGGGTTGGGACGAGCAGTACTTC
CDR3: CASSTSGGWDEQYF
J: TRBJ2-7
V: TRBV28
size: medium-sized
D: TRBD2

DNA: TGTGCCAGCAGTGAAATAGCCAGGGCAGTCAATAGCGGGAGGCTCGCCTACGAGCAGTACTTC
CDR3: CASSEIARAVNSGRLAYEQYF
J: TRBJ2-7
V: TRBV2
size: .
D: TRBD2

DNA: TGTGCCAGCAGTTACGCAGCGCAGCGATTAGCGGGGGAAGAGACCCAGTACTTC
CDR3: CASSYAAQRLAGEETQYF
J: TRBJ2-5
V: TRBV6-2/TRBV6-3
size: many
D: TRBD2

DNA: TGTGCCAGCAGTCAGGACAGGGGGAATCAGCCCCAGCATTTT
CDR3: CASSQDRGNQPQHF
J: TRBJ1-5
V: TRBV6-1
size: medium-sized
D: TRBD1

DNA: TGTGCCAGCAGTTACCGGGATACCCCTGCCTACGAGCAGTACTTC
CDR3: CASSYRDTPAYEQYF
J: TRBJ2-7
V: TRBV6-5
size: .
D: .

DNA: TGCAGTGCCTCCAGTGGCCAAGAGACCCAGTACTTC
CDR3: CSASSGQETQYF
J: TRBJ2-5
V: TRBV20-1
size: many
D: .

DNA: TGTGCCAGCACTTATAGCGGGAGGGCCGGGACAGATACGCAGTATTTT
CDR3: CASTYSGRAGTDTQYF
J: TRBJ2-3
V: TRBV6-1
size: many
D: TRBD2

DNA: TGCAGCGTTGCACAGACCCAAGAGACCCAGTACTTC
CDR3: CSVAQTQETQYF
J: TRBJ2-5
V: TRBV29-1
size: .
D: .

DNA: TGTGCCATCAGTCCGGGACACTCTAACTATGGCTACACCTTC
CDR3: CAISPGHSNYGYTF
J: TRBJ1-2
V: TRBV10-3
size: medium-sized
D: .

DNA: TGTGCCAGCAGTCGTCAGGGGTTCACTGAAGCTTTCTTT
CDR3: CASSRQGFTEAFF
J: TRBJ1-1
V: TRBV6-1
size: few
D: .

DNA: TGTGCCAGCAGCCAAGTCTTACGGAACAATTCGGGCTACACCTTC
CDR3: CASSQVLRNNSGYTF
J: TRBJ1-2
V: TRBV3-1
size: .
D: .

DNA: TGCGCCAGCAGCTTGGCCTCCAGGGGAACTACGAACACCGGGGAGCTGTTTTTT
CDR3: CASSLASRGTTNTGELFF
J: TRBJ2-2
V: TRBV5-1
size: many
D: .

DNA: TGTGCCAGCAGTCCCTTGGGTAAAACCGGGGAGCTGTTTTTT
CDR3: CASSPLGKTGELFF
J: TRBJ2-2
V: TRBV28
size: many
D: .

DNA: TGTGCCACCAGCCAAGATTCGGTGCAGGTGGAGACCCAGTACTTC
CDR3: CATSQDSVQVETQYF
J: TRBJ2-5
V: TRBV4-2
size: .
D: .

DNA: TGCGCCAGCAGCCAAGACAGGGAGACACCCCTCCACTTT
CDR3: CASSQDRETPLHF
J: TRBJ1-6
V: TRBV4-1
size: many
D: .

DNA: TGTGCCTGGAGTGTTTCGAAGACAGGGAATAGCAATCAGCCCCAGCATTTT
CDR3: CAWSVSKTGNSNQPQHF
J: TRBJ1-5
V: TRBV30
size: many
D: TRBD1

DNA: TGCAGCGTGGAGACGAACACTGAAGCTTTCTTT
CDR3: CSVETNTEAFF
J: TRBJ1-1
V: TRBV29-1
size: many
D: .

DNA: TGTGCCAGCAGCTCATCGTGGGGTAACCCGGACGGGGACGAGCAGTACTTC
CDR3: CASSSSWGNPDGDEQYF
J: TRBJ2-7
V: TRBV11-2
size: .
D: .

DNA: TGCAGTGCTAGACGTGTGGTGGTGGGAGTCTACAATGAGCAGTTCTTC
CDR3: CSARRVVVGVYNEQFF
J: TRBJ2-1
V: TRBV20-1
size: .
D: .

DNA: TGTGCCAGCAGCCCCCTGGGGGGGGAAAATACACAGTATTTT
CDR3: CASSPLGGENTQYF
J: TRBJ2-3
V: TRBV11-3
size: .
D: TRBD2

DNA: TGCGCCAGCAGCCTAGGACTAGCGGGGACCGGGGAGCTGTTTTTT
CDR3: CASSLGLAGTGELFF
J: TRBJ2-2
V: TRBV5-1
size: .
D: TRBD2

DNA: TGTGCCAGCAGTTATTTAGTCTCCAGTGGGCAAAGGGTCGAGCAGTACTTC
CDR3: CASSYLVSSGQRVEQYF
J: TRBJ2-7
V: TRBV6-2/TRBV6-3
size: .
D: .

DNA: TGTGCCAGCAGCCAAGAGTACCCTAATCCTAGCGCCTACAATGAGCAGTTCTTC
CDR3: CASSQEYPNPSAYNEQFF
J: TRBJ2-1
V: TRBV3-1
size: many
D: .

DNA: TGTGCCAGCAGGCAGATTGGCACAGATACGCAGTATTTT
CDR3: CASRQIGTDTQYF
J: TRBJ2-3
V: TRBV6-1
size: few
D: .

DNA: TGCAGTGCTAGAGATTCGAGGGAAAGACAGCCCCAGCATTTT
CDR3: CSARDSRERQPQHF
J: TRBJ1-5
V: TRBV20-1
size: many
D: .

DNA: TGTGCCTGGAGTGTGGAAGTCACTGGGGCCAACGTCCTGACTTTC
CDR3: CAWSVEVTGANVLTF
J: TRBJ2-6
V: TRBV30
size: once
D: .

DNA: TGTGCCAGCAGCCCCTCCAGTGGCAATCAGCCCCAGCATTTT
CDR3: CASSPSSGNQPQHF
J: TRBJ1-5
V: TRBV6-2/TRBV6-3
size: many
D: .

DNA: TGTGCCAGCAGCTTAGGGACAGAGGGGGGGCAGTCACCCCTCCACTTT
CDR3: CASSLGTEGGQSPLHF
J: TRBJ1-6
V: TRBV7-6
size: .
D: .

DNA: TGTGCCAGCAGTAGGGGGTGGGGAGGCTATGGCTACACCTTC
CDR3: CASSRGWGGYGYTF
J: TRBJ1-2
V: TRBV7-8
size: few
D: .

DNA: TGTGCCAGCGGTACTGGGGCAGTGAACACTGAAGCTTTCTTT
CDR3: CASGTGAVNTEAFF
J: TRBJ1-1
V: TRBV28
size: many
D: .

DNA: TGCGCCAGCAGCCCAAAGGAGGACAACCGTAACTATGGCTACACCTTC
CDR3: CASSPKEDNRNYGYTF
J: TRBJ1-2
V: TRBV4-1
size: many
D: .

DNA: TGTGCCAGCACCGGGGCCGGGACTAGCAATGAGCAGTTCTTC
CDR3: CASTGAGTSNEQFF
J: TRBJ2-1
V: TRBV27
size: many
D: TRBD2

DNA: TGCAGTGCACACCCCATCGGGGGGGGCTGGGGGCGCACAGATACGCAGTATTTT
CDR3: CSAHPIGGGWGRTDTQYF
J: TRBJ2-3
V: TRBV20-1
size: .
D: TRBD2

DNA: TGTGCCACCAGTGAACCCCAGGGTTCAGATACGCAGTATTTT
CDR3: CATSEPQGSDTQYF
J: TRBJ2-3
V: TRBV24-1
size: few
D: .

DNA: TGTGCCAGCAGTGGGGGTGTTCGGGGGTTTTATGGCTACACCTTC
CDR3: CASSGGVRGFYGYTF
J: TRBJ1-2
V: TRBV2
size: .
D: .

DNA: TGTGCCAGCAGCTTGTACGGGACAGGGGTAACCGGGGAGCTGTTTTTT
CDR3: CASSLYGTGVTGELFF
J: TRBJ2-2
V: TRBV5-6
size: many
D: TRBD1

DNA: TGTGCCAGCAGTCCTTTTCCTGGGCGGGGGAATGAGCAGTTCTTC
CDR3: CASSPFPGRGNEQFF
J: TRBJ2-1
V: TRBV12-3/TRBV12-4
size: many
D: TRBD2

DNA: TGTGCCAGCTCGATGGGGGGGCCGAACACTGAATCTTTCTTT
CDR3: CASSMGGPNTESFF
J: TRBJ1-1
V: TRBV28
size: few
D: .

DNA: TGTGCCACCAGTGTCGTCAATGAGCAGTCATTC
CDR3: CATSVVNEQSF
J: TRBJ2-1
V: TRBV24-1
size: .
D: .

DNA: TGCAGTGCTAGAGATGGAGGAGACAACACCGGGGAGCTGTTTTTT
CDR3: CSARDGGDNTGELFF
J: TRBJ2-2
V: TRBV20-1
size: .
D: .

DNA: TGTGCCAGCAGTGATTGGGACAGGGCGAACAATGAGCAGTTCTTC
CDR3: CASSDWDRANNEQFF
J: TRBJ2-1
V: TRBV6-1
size: few
D: TRBD1

DNA: TGTGCCAGCACTGGCCCGGGACAGGGGGGCCAAGAGACCCAGTACTTC
CDR3: CASTGPGQGGQETQYF
J: TRBJ2-5
V: TRBV2
size: .
D: TRBD1